The entry that follows covers one T cell receptor beta chain sequence. Its antigen is not known. The data were obtained in a study of T-cell reconstitution after alpha-beta-depleted transplantation in children. Study outcomes and limitations: After transplant, high TCRbeta diversity at day 60 in some patients arose from surviving recipient T cells and thymic progenitors. Reportedly, alpha-beta T cells present about two months post-transplant originated from several hundred expanded clones of graft origin. Newly produced T cells mostly accounted for T-cell counts and diversity one year post-transplant.

TCRbeta library preparation incorporated unique molecular identifiers. TCRdb passed the PCR reads through MiXCR, listing each CDR3 protein once. The sample yields about 110,000 distinct CDR3 sequences, around 10% seen once. Per the germline V gene, CDR1 is LNHNV and CDR2 is YYDKDF (reference sequence). CDR3 length: 16 residues. Trimming pared 0 bases from V and 0 bases from J, leaving 9 bases between. This chain joins TRBV15 and TRBJ1-3; no clear D. The sequenced sample was PBMCs, obtained before TCRalphabeta/CD19-depleted stem cell transplant. This receptor was identified in a boy aged 2 to 10 with acute lymphoblastic leukemia, due to receive a stem cell transplant. CDR3 sequence (DNA): TGTGCCACCAGCAGAGACCACGGCATCTCTGGAAACACCATATATTTT. Translation: CATSRDHGISGNTIYF.